This entry concerns a single TCR beta chain. Its target is unknown. This record belongs to a study of T cell responses to AZD1222 COVID-19 vaccine. Study details: Analysis merged second doses at about 4 or about 12 weeks.

Regarding the study as a whole: Clonal diversity was possibly underestimated; the donors were predominantly white British and more often female. Baseline serology detected seropositivity in only a handful of AZD1222 recipients. Repertoires were obtained solely post-peak T cell response.

The data were produced by immunoSEQ multiplex PCR, yet TCRdb's version contains in-frame clones alone and is incomplete. The sample consists of about 110,000 clones, more than 85% of them appearing once. The source was peripheral blood, collected on day 0 of AZD1222 vaccination. This receptor was taken from an adult in good health.

The CDR3 loop reads CASSPTGGNTEAFF. The CDR3 DNA reads TGTGCCAGCAGTCCGACAGGGGGGAACACTGAAGCTTTCTTT. V usage is TRBV25-1 and J usage is TRBJ1-1, with TRBD1 matching 9 bases. CDR3 length equals 14 residues. Per the germline V gene, CDR1 is MGHDK and CDR2 is SYGVNS. The ends lost 5 bases at V and 1 base at J; junction bases unmatched: 2.